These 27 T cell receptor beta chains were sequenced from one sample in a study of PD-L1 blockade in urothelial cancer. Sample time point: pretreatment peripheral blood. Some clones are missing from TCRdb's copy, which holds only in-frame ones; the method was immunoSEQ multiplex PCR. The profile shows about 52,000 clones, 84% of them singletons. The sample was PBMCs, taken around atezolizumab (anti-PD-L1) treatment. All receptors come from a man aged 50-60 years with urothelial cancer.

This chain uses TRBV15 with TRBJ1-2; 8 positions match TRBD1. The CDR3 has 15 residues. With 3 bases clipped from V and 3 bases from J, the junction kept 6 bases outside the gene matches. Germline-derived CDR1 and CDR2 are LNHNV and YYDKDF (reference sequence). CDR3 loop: CATSSPDRGYYGYTF. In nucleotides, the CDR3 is TGTGCCACCAGCAGTCCCGACAGGGGATACTATGGCTACACCTTC.

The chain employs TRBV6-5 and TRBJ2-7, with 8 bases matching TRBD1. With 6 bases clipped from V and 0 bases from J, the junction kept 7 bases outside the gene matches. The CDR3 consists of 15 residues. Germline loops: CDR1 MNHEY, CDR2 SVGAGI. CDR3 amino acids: CASSVGQGISYEQYF. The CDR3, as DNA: TGTGCCAGCAGCGTCGGACAGGGTATCTCCTACGAGCAGTACTTC.

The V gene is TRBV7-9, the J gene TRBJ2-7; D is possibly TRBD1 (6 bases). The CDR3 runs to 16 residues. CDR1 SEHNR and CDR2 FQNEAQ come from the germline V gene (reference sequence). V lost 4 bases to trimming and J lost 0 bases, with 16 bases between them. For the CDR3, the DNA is TGTGCCAGCAGCTCCGATCCGGGACAAGCCTCCTACGAGCAGTACTTC. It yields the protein CASSSDPGQASYEQYF.

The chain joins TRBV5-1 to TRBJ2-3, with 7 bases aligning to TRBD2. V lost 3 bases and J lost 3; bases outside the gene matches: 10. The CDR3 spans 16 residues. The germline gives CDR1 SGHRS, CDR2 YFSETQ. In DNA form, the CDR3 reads TGCGCCAGCAGCTCCCTCTTTGGCGGGAGAACAGATACGCAGTATTTT. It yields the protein CASSSLFGGRTDTQYF.

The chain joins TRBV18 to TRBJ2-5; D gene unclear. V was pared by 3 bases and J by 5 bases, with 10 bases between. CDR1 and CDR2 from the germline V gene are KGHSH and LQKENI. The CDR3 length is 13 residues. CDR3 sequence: CASSPPIAETQYF. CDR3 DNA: TGTGCCAGCTCACCGCCAATCGCGGAGACCCAGTACTTC.

CDR3 in DNA: TGTGCCAGCAGGGGTTGGAGCGGGGCTTCAAATGAGCAGTTCTTC. This sequence encodes CASRGWSGASNEQFF. This chain joins TRBV27 and TRBJ2-1; the match to TRBD2 covers 7 bases. Germline trimming cut 6 bases from V and 7 bases from J; bases unmatched to any gene: 12. The CDR3 is made up of 15 amino acids. The germline CDR1 and CDR2 sequences are MNHEY and SMNVEV (reference sequence).

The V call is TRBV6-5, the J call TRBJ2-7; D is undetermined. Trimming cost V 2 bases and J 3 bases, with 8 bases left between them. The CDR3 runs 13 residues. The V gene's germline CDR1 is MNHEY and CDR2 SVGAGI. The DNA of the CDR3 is TGTGCCAGCAGTTACGGGCACAGCTACGAGCAGTACTTC. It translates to CASSYGHSYEQYF.

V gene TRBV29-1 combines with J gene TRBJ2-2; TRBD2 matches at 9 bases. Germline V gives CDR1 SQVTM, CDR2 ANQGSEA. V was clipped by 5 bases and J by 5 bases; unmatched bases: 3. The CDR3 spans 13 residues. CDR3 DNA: TGCAGCGTTAGGGCGGGGGGGACCGGGGAGCTGTTTTTT. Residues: CSVRAGGTGELFF.

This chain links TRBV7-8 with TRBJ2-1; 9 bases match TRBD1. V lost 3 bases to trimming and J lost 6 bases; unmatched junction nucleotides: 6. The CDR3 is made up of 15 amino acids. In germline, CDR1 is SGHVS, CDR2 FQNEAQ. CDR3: CASSFGTGFINEQFF. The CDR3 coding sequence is TGTGCCAGCAGCTTCGGGACAGGGTTTATCAATGAGCAGTTCTTC.

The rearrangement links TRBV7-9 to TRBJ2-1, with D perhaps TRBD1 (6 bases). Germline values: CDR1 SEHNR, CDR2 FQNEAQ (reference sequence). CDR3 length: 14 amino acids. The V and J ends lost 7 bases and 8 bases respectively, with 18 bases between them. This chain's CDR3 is CASTGQPTWDEQFF. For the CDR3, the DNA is TGTGCCAGCACCGGACAGCCTACATGGGATGAGCAGTTCTTC. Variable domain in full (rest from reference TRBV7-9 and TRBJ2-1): DTGVSQNPRHKITKRGQNVTFRCDPISEHNRLYWYRQTLGQGPEFLTYFQNEAQLEKSRLLSDRFSAERPKGSFSTLEIQRTEQGDSAMYLCASTGQPTWDEQFFGPGTRLTVL.

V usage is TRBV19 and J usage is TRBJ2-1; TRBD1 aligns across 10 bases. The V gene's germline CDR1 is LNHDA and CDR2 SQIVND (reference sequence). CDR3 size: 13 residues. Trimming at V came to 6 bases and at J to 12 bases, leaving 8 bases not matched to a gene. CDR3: CASRRTGGEGQFF. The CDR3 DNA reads TGTGCCAGTAGACGGACAGGGGGAGAGGGGCAGTTCTTC.

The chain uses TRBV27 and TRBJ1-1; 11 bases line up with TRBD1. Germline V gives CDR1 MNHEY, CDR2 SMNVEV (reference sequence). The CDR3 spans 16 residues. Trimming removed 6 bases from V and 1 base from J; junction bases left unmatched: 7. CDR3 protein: CASRDRGRRENTEAFF. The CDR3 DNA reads TGTGCCAGCAGGGACAGGGGGCGTAGAGAGAACACTGAAGCTTTCTTT.

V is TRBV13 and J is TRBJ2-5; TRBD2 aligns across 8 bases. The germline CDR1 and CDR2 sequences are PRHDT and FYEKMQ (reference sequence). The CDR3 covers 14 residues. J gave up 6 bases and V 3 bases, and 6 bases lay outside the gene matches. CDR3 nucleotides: TGTGCCAGCAGCTTCGGGGGGGCCGTAAAGACCCAGTACTTC. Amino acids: CASSFGGAVKTQYF.

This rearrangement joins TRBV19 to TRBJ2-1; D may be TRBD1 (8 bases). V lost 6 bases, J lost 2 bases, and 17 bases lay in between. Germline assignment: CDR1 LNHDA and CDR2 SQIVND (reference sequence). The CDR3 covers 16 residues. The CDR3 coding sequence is TGTGCCAGTAGACCTAGGACAGGGAGGGCCTACAATGAGCAGTTCTTC. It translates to CASRPRTGRAYNEQFF.

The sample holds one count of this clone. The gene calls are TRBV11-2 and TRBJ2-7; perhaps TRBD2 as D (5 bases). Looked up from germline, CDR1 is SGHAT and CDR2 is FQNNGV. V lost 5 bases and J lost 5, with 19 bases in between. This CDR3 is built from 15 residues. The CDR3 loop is CASSPKVTGFHEQYF. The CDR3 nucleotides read TGTGCCAGCAGCCCGAAAGTCACGGGGTTCCACGAGCAGTACTTC.

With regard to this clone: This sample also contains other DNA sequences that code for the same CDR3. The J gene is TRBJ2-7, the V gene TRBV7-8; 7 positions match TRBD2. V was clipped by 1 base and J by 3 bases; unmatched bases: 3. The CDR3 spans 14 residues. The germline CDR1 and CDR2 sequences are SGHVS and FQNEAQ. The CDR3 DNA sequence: TGTGCCAGCAGCTTAGGGACTAGGAGCTACGAGCAGTACTTC. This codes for CASSLGTRSYEQYF.

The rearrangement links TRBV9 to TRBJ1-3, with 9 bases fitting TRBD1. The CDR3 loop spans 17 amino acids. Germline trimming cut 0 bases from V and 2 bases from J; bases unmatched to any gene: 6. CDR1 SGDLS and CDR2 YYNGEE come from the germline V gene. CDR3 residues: CASSVGGGTGTGNTIYF. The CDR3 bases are TGTGCCAGCAGCGTAGGAGGGGGGACAGGGACTGGAAACACCATATATTTT.

The CDR3 region has the DNA TGTGCCAGTAGTATTCGCAGTAATGAAAAACTGTTTTTT. It encodes CASSIRSNEKLFF. The rearrangement links TRBV19 to TRBJ1-4; D is unresolved. V gave up 3 bases and J gave up 4 bases, with 6 bases separating them. The CDR3 extends over 13 amino acids. From germline, CDR1 is LNHDA and CDR2 SQIVND (reference sequence).

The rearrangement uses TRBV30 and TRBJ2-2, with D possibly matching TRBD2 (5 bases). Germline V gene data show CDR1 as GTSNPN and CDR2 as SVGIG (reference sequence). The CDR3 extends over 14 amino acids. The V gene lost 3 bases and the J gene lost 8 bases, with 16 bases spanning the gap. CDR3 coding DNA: TGTGCCTGGAGCGTTGGACCGGAGCGGGGGGAGCTGTTTTTT. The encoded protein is CAWSVGPERGELFF.

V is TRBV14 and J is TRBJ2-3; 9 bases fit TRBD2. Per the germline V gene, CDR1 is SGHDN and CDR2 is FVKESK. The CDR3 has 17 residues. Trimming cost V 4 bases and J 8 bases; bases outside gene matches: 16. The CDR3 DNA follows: TGTGCCAGCAGCCCCCAACTAGCGGGCTCTCCTTCGGGTACGCAGTATTTT. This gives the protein CASSPQLAGSPSGTQYF.

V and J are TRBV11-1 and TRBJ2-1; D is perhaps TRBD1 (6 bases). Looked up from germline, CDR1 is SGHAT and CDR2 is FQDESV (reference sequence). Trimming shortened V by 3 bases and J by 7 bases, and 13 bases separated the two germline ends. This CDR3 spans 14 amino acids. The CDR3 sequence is CASSFKTGLNEQFF. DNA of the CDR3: TGTGCCAGCAGCTTCAAGACAGGTCTGAATGAGCAGTTCTTC.

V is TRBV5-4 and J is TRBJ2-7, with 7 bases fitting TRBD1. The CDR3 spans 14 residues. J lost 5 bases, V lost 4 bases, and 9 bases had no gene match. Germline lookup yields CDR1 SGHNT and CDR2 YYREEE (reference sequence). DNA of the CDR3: TGTGCCAGCAGCATCAAGACAGGGCTCCACGAGCAGTACTTC. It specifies CASSIKTGLHEQYF.

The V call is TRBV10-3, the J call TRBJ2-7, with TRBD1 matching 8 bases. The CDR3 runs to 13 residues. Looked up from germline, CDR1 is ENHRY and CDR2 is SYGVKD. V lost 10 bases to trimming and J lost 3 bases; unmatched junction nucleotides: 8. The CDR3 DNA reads TGTGCCACCGCGTGGGACAGGCTCTACGAGCAGTACTTC. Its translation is CATAWDRLYEQYF.

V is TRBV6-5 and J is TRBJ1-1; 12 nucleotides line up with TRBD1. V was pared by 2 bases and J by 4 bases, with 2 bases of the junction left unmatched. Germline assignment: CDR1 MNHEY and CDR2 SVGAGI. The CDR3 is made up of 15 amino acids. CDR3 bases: TGTGCCAGCAGTTACCCGGGACAGGGGGCCACTGAAGCTTTCTTT. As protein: CASSYPGQGATEAFF.

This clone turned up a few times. CDR3 region: CASSGSGTGELFF. The CDR3 DNA sequence: TGTGCCAGCAGTGGGTCGGGCACCGGGGAGCTGTTTTTT. The chain combines TRBV6-4 with TRBJ2-2; D is unclear. Deletions cut 4 bases from V and 4 bases from J, with 7 bases between. The CDR3 is made up of 13 amino acids. The germline gives CDR1 MRHNA, CDR2 SNTAGT.

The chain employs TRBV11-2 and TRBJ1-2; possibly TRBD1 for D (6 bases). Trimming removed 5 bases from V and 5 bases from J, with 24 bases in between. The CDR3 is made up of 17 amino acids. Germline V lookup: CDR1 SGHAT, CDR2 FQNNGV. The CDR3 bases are TGTGCCAGCAGCCCACGTCGACAGGCAGGTCTCCGGTATGGCTACACCTTC. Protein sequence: CASSPRRQAGLRYGYTF.

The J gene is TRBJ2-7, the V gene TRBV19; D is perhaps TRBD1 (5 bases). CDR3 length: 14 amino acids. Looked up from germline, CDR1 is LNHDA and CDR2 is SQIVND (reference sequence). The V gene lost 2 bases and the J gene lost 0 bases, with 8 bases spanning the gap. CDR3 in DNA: TGTGCCAGTAGTATAAACAGGTACTCCTACGAGCAGTACTTC. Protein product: CASSINRYSYEQYF.